This TCR beta chain was identified during a study of technical replicates of blood from several donors. TCRdb keeps only in-frame clones here, not all; method: immunoSEQ multiplex PCR. The sample consists of around 70,000 clones, 93% of them appearing once. CDR1 is SGHTA, CDR2 FQGNSA, per germline. Trimming removed 5 bases from V and 1 base from J; junction bases left unmatched: 4. CDR3 length equals 14 residues. The source is a human donor in good health. The chain recombines TRBV7-2 with TRBJ1-1; 7 positions agree with TRBD1. Material: T cells isolated from PBMCs. CDR3 in DNA: TGTGCCAGCAGCCCGTGGACAGGGAACACTGAAGCTTTCTTT. It is translated as CASSPWTGNTEAFF.